The text below deals with one T cell receptor (beta chain). The antigen it binds to is not known. There are no base qualities to consult, and no much larger clone falls within one base. The TCR beta CDR3 regions were amplified from the RNA transcripts. For the first round of RT-PCR on the TCR CDR3, the HTBI primer set was used together with the Qiagen OneStep RT-PCR kit. Libraries were constructed in a second round of multiplex PCR, after which size selection and purification were carried out. Sequencing of the libraries was done on an Illumina HiSeq2000 using paired-end 100 bp reads. The authors' pipeline ran thus. Raw data were processed with SOAPnuke, discarding reads with adapters, uncalled bases, mean Phred below 15, or no exact constant-primer or identifier match. High-quality paired reads were merged using COPE v1.2.5, and each unique nucleotide sequence was defined as a clonotype. MiTCR v1.1 was used to align the clonotypes against IMGT TRBV, TRBD and TRBJ reference segments. Only V-J combinations with frequency above 0.0001, covering 99.2% of repertoires, were analysed. A TCS score was defined as the ratio of F50 (clonal expansion) to E x V (chaos), with BLOSUM62-based TCRdist applied between CDR3 peptides within each V-J. Welch's t-statistics and random forest reduced 500 to 650 V-J features to around 14, which were used in a naive Bayes classifier (R e1071). Clones were called with MiXCR by TCRdb after fastp trimmed the public reads at Q25, and only in-frame beta chains were retained. CDR3 protein sequences are deduplicated, and each keeps its most common genes and DNA. Here the V and J calls rest on TCRdb's processing, not on the authors' analysis. The sample table holds about 300,000 distinct CDR3 sequences, of which approximately 18% were seen once. The top ten constitute approximately 35% of the sample.

This entry comes from a study of T cells in Graves' hyperthyroidism and ophthalmopathy (dated by TCRdb to about 2019). The study in broad terms: Peripheral blood samples were taken at the time of initial diagnosis, prior to any treatment. To identify TCR V-J signatures that set the groups apart, the researchers used a discovery cohort of more than 95 patients, made up of around 42 with Graves' ophthalmopathy and 57 with stable Graves' hyperthyroidism. An independent validation cohort of 18 to 20 hyperthyroidism patients and approximately 16 patients who later progressed to ophthalmopathy tested prospective prediction of ophthalmopathy. The 75 to 100 discovery patients were randomly split 7:3 into training and test sets. In addition, the study compared T-cell repertoires in thyroid tissue and in blood from roughly 6 Graves' hyperthyroidism patients. After sampling, hyperthyroidism patients received methimazole starting at 30 mg daily, and ophthalmopathy patients received high-dose intravenous methylprednisolone. The paper describes TCR Vbeta CDR3 sequencing of fewer than 150 peripheral blood samples, made up of roughly 45 ophthalmopathy patients, approximately 73 hyperthyroidism patients and roughly 17 progressor patients. Broader findings and caveats from the paper: A model built on a 13 V-J signature distinguished ophthalmopathy from stable hyperthyroidism, reaching roughly 88% sensitivity and about 81% specificity in cross-validation and 80%/75% in testing. Sample size was not statistically predetermined, and investigators were not blinded to group allocation. In validation, the model predicted progression to ophthalmopathy a median of roughly 6.1 months before onset, with 70% to 71% sensitivity and just under 75% specificity. Most expanded thyroid clonotypes (frequency above 0.001) were also detected in blood, suggesting blood repertoires may reflect thyroid immune responses.

V is pruned by 6 bases and J by 2 bases, leaving 12 bases of the junction without a gene match. CDR1 and CDR2 (MNHEY, SMNVEV) derive from the germline V gene (reference sequence). From the cysteine up to the phenylalanine, the CDR3 has a length of 17 residues. Only CDR3 DNA is held: 51 bases, read in frame from base 1. Ophthalmopathy patients had moderately to severely active disease, with a Clinical Activity Score of 3 or more, a NOSPECS grade of 4 or more, and a disease duration of less than 3 months. Any patient with an uncontrolled infection, another autoimmune disease, pregnancy or lactation was excluded. Diagnoses relied on clinical symptoms, serum thyroxine and TRAb, thyroid ultrasound and orbital computed tomography. PBMCs were isolated from approximately 10 ml of fresh peripheral blood by Ficoll-Paque density gradient centrifugation. Total RNA was extracted with Trizol reagent, and quality was checked on an Agilent 2100 Bioanalyzer.

Sequenced: blood. Rearrangement joined TRBV27 to TRBJ2-3; a stretch of 9 junction bases matches TRBD2. This clonotype was sampled from a man aged 45-60 years with Graves' ophthalmopathy. The DNA is as follows: TGTGCCAGCAGCCGTAACGGTCTAGCGGGATCCACAGATACGCAGTATTTT. Translation gives CASSRNGLAGSTDTQYF.